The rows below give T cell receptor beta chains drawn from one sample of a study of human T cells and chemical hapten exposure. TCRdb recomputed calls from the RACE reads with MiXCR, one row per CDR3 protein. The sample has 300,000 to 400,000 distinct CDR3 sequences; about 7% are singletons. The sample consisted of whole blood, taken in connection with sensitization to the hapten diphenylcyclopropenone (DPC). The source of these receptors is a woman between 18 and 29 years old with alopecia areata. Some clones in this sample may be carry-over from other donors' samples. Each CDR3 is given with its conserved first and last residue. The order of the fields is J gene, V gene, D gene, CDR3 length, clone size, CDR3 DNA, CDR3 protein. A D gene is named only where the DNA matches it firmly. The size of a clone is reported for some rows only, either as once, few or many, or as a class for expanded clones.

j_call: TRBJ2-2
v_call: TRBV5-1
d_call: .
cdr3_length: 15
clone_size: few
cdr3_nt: TGCGCCAGCGCAGGACGGGGGCCCCACACCGGGGAGCTGTTTTTT
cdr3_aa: CASAGRGPHTGELFF

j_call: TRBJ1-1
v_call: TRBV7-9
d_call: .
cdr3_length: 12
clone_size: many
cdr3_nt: TGTGCCAGCAGCTTAGAGGGGGTTGAAGCTTTCTTT
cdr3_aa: CASSLEGVEAFF

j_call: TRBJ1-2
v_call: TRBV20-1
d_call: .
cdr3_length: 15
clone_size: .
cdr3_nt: TGCCGTGCTAGAGAAGCTGGACAGAAAAGTTATGGCTACACCTTC
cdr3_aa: CRAREAGQKSYGYTF

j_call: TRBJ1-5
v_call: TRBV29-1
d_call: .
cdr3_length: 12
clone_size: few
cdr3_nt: TGCAGCGTGAGGGCCGATAATCAGCCCCAGCATTTT
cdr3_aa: CSVRADNQPQHF

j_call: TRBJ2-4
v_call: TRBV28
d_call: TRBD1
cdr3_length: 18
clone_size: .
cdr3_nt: TGTGCCAGCAGTTCACTGAATTACAGGGGGCGATACGTATACATTCAGTACTTC
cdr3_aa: CASSSLNYRGRYVYIQYF

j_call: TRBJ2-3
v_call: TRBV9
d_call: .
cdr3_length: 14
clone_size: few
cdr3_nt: TGTGCCAGCAGCCCACGCCCGAGTTTGGATACGCAGTATTTT
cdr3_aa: CASSPRPSLDTQYF

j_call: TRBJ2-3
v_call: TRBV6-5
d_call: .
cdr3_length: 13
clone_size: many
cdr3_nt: TGTGCCAGCACTGGGGGAAGGACAGATACGCAGTATTTT
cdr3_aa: CASTGGRTDTQYF

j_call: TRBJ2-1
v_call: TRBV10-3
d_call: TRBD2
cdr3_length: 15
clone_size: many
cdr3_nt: TGTGCCATCAGTGATATAGCGGGGGCCTCCAATGAGCAGTTCTTC
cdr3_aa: CAISDIAGASNEQFF

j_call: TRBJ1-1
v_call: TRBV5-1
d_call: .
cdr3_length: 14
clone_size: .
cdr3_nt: TGCGCCAGCAGCTTGTCACCCGTGGCCACTGAAGCTTTCTTT
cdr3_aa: CASSLSPVATEAFF

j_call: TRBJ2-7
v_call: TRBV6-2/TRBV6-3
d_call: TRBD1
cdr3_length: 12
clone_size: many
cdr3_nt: TGTGCCAGCAGTTACCTGGGACAGGAGCAGTACTTC
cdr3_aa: CASSYLGQEQYF

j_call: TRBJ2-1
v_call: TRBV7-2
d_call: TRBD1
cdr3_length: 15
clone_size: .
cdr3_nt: TGTGCCAGCAGCTTAGCGGGACAGGTCACGAATGAGCAGTTCTTC
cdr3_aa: CASSLAGQVTNEQFF

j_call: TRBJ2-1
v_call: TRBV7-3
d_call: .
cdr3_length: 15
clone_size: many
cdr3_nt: TGTGCCAGCAGCCCCAGCGGCGGGGCCGGCAATGAGCAGTTCTTC
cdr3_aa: CASSPSGGAGNEQFF

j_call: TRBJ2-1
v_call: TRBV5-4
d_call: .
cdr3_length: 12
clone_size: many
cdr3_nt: TGTGCCAGCAGCCGAGTCGGGGATGAGCAGTTCTTC
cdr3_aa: CASSRVGDEQFF

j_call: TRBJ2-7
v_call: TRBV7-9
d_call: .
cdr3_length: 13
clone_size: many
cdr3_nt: TGTGCCAGCAGCTCAACCGGGACGACTGAGCAGTACTTC
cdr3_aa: CASSSTGTTEQYF

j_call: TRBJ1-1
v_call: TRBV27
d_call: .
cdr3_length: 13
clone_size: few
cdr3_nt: TGTGCCAGCAGTTTAGCAGGGTCGGGAAAAGCTTTCTTT
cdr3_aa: CASSLAGSGKAFF

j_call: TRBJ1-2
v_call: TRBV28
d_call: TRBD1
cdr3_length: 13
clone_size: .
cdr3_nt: TGTGCCAGCAGTTTGGGACAGGGTGGCGGCTACACCTTC
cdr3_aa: CASSLGQGGGYTF